The present T cell receptor (beta chain) was sequenced within a study of blood T cell repertoires in COVID-19. Overall study context: Samples came from the United States, Italy and Spain, spanning acute and convalescent COVID-19.

Original processing methods: Reference gene primer amplification gave nucleated cell count estimates. Only in-frame clones appear in the TCRdb table, and some are missing; sequencing was by immunoSEQ multiplex PCR. D and trimming were read from the DNA, whereas the V and J calls and clone size are those reported in that table. The sample lists 210,000 or so clones, 65% to 90% occurring once. In its sample, this clone was seen a few times. This CDR3 region has 13 residues. Germline CDR1 is DFQATT and CDR2 is SNEGSKA (reference sequence). V lost 3 bases, J lost 5 bases, and 13 bases lay in between. This clonotype originated in a man over 45 with acute or convalescent COVID-19. The chain recombines TRBV20-1 with TRBJ2-5; D possibly corresponds to TRBD2 (5 bases). What was sequenced was peripheral blood. The CDR3 DNA reads as TGCAGTGCTAGTCCGCTAGCCCGGGAGACCCAGTACTTC. Translating it yields CSASPLARETQYF.